The clone carrying this TCR beta chain came up many times. Antigen unknown. The entry originates in a study of identical twins. Overall study findings and caveats: With abundant cord blood beta clonotypes, insertions were fewer; memory repertoires showed no such pattern.

Trimming cost V 0 bases and J 5 bases, with 8 bases left between them. Germline V gene sequence: CDR1 DFQATT, CDR2 SNEGSKA (reference sequence). The CDR3 contains 14 residues. MiXCR was run by TCRdb on the 5' RACE reads, yielding one entry per CDR3 protein. Of just under 650,000 distinct CDR3 sequences in the sample, roughly 7.1% were seen once. The data also belong to a second study, concerning yellow fever vaccine responses in identical twins. This second study says: Reported findings indicate that twins' vaccine T cell responses seemed partially convergent, partially personalized.

Sequencing input: PBMCs. The TCR was taken from a woman between 18 and 30 years old in good health. The V gene is TRBV20-1, the J gene TRBJ1-6; D ambiguous. The CDR3 region is CSARDLRNNSPLHF. In DNA form, the CDR3 reads TGCAGTGCTAGAGATTTAAGGAATAATTCACCCCTCCACTTT.